The 20 T cell receptor beta chains below come from one sample, sequenced in a study of blood T cell repertoires in COVID-19. Some clones are missing from TCRdb's copy, which holds only in-frame ones; the method was immunoSEQ multiplex PCR. The sample yields around 310,000 clones, 88% seen once. The sample comprised PBMCs or T cells enriched from blood (not recorded which). These receptors came from a man aged 25-45 years who had recovered from COVID-19.

The V and J genes are TRBV7-2 and TRBJ2-2; TRBD1 aligns across 10 bases. This CDR3 is built from 16 residues. V gave up 5 bases and J gave up 5 bases; unmatched junction bases: 8. Looked up from germline, CDR1 is SGHTA and CDR2 is FQGNSA. The CDR3 sequence: CASSLRQGARTGELFF. CDR3 in DNA: TGTGCCAGCAGCCTTCGACAGGGGGCACGAACCGGGGAGCTGTTTTTT.

The chain links TRBV7-9 to TRBJ2-3, with D unclear. Germline CDR1 reads SEHNR; CDR2 reads FQNEAQ (reference sequence). Trimming removed 1 base from V and 1 base from J, with 9 bases in between. This CDR3 spans 15 amino acids. CDR3 coding DNA: TGTGCCAGCAGCTTAGGCGGTAGCCGCACAGATACGCAGTATTTT. Protein: CASSLGGSRTDTQYF.

The chain joins TRBV28 to TRBJ1-5; no firm D call. Trimming pared 6 bases from V and 8 bases from J, leaving 17 bases between. Germline CDR1 is MDHEN and CDR2 is SYDVKM. CDR3 length: 14 amino acids. CDR3: CASRAPGSEEPQHF. CDR3 nucleotide sequence: TGTGCCAGCAGGGCGCCTGGCAGCGAGGAGCCCCAGCATTTT.

Here the CDR3 reads CASSRGARQPQHF. Written as DNA, the CDR3 is TGTGCCAGCAGCCGGGGGGCGCGTCAGCCCCAGCATTTT. The chain uses TRBV11-2 and TRBJ1-5; possible D gene TRBD1, 6 bases. This CDR3 has 13 residues. Between the trimmed V and J ends, which lost 5 bases and 6 bases, there was a span of 11 bases. The germline gives CDR1 SGHAT, CDR2 FQNNGV.

This clone showed up just once. The chain has TRBV30 and TRBJ1-6, with 7 positions matching TRBD1. The CDR3 is 12 amino acids. Per germline, CDR1 GTSNPN and CDR2 SVGIG (reference sequence). With 5 bases clipped from V and 10 bases from J, the junction kept 5 bases outside the gene matches. The CDR3 loop reads CAWLKGGSPLHF. In DNA form, the CDR3 reads TGTGCCTGGCTCAAAGGGGGCTCACCCCTCCACTTT. The full variable domain, with the rest looked up from reference TRBV30 and TRBJ1-6, is SQTIHQWPATLVQPVGSPLSLECTVEGTSNPNLYWYRQAAGRGLQLLFYSVGIGQISSEVPQNLSASRPQDRQFILSSKKLLLSDSGFYLCAWLKGGSPLHFGNGTRLTVT.

V gene TRBV10-3 combines with J gene TRBJ1-5; TRBD1 matches at 7 bases. The trim removed 6 bases at V and 2 bases at J, leaving 7 bases unmatched. CDR3 size: 15 residues. CDR1 ENHRY and CDR2 SYGVKD come from the germline V gene. DNA for the CDR3: TGTGCCATCAGAGCCGACAGGGCCGGCAATCAGCCCCAGCATTTT. Amino acid sequence: CAIRADRAGNQPQHF.

J is TRBJ1-2 and V is TRBV7-9; 8 positions agree with TRBD1. With V trimmed by 5 bases and J by 7 bases, 12 bases remained unmatched. The CDR3 is made up of 15 amino acids. In germline, CDR1 is SEHNR, CDR2 FQNEAQ (reference sequence). DNA for the CDR3: TGTGCCAGCAGCACCCGGCCAGGGGGCTCACGTGGCTACACCTTC. Its translation: CASSTRPGGSRGYTF.

A few counts support this clone. Additional DNA sequences in this sample encode the identical CDR3. The chain carries TRBV5-1 and TRBJ1-2; TRBD1 aligns across 8 bases. The germline gives CDR1 SGHRS, CDR2 YFSETQ. The CDR3 runs to 13 residues. V trimming: 4 bases; J trimming: 8 bases; junction bases outside the gene matches: 7. The CDR3: CASSLGQGEGYTF. CDR3 in DNA: TGCGCCAGCAGCCTCGGACAGGGTGAGGGCTACACCTTC.

The chain has TRBV19 and TRBJ2-3; a weak D match, TRBD2 (6 bases). CDR1 is LNHDA, CDR2 SQIVND, per germline (reference sequence). The V gene lost 6 bases and the J gene lost 0 bases, with 13 bases spanning the gap. The CDR3 loop spans 15 amino acids. The CDR3 here is CASRRGISSTDTQYF. The CDR3 DNA is TGTGCCAGTAGACGGGGGATTTCAAGCACAGATACGCAGTATTTT.

V is TRBV5-4 and J is TRBJ2-2; D remains unclear. V shed 3 bases and J shed 4 bases, with 13 bases lying between them. Germline V gene data show CDR1 as SGHNT and CDR2 as YYREEE (reference sequence). The CDR3 is 15 amino acids. The CDR3 loop reads CASSSPGFPTGELFF. As DNA, the CDR3 is TGTGCCAGCAGCTCACCAGGTTTTCCCACCGGGGAGCTGTTTTTT.

This clone occurred many times. This chain connects TRBV6-2 or TRBV6-3 to TRBJ2-1, with 8 positions matching TRBD2. The CDR3 is 16 amino acids. V gave up 0 bases and J gave up 12 bases; unmatched junction bases: 13. The germline gives CDR1 MNHEY, CDR2 SVGEGT. CDR3 sequence reads: CASSYSPDGGARRQFF. DNA of the CDR3: TGTGCCAGCAGTTACTCACCCGACGGGGGGGCTCGTCGGCAGTTCTTC.

The V gene is TRBV5-1, the J gene TRBJ1-2; D might be TRBD1 (6 bases). The V end was cut by 4 bases, the J end by 7 bases, with 14 bases between. The germline V gene has CDR1 SGHRS and CDR2 YFSETQ. This CDR3 contains 13 residues. CDR3 region: CASSPTGSGGYTF. DNA of the CDR3: TGCGCCAGCAGCCCTACAGGGTCGGGTGGCTACACCTTC.

This chain joins TRBV5-1 and TRBJ2-3, with 12 bases fitting TRBD1. After removal of 5 bases from V and 5 bases from J, the junction contained 6 bases not matched to a gene. CDR1 and CDR2 from the germline V gene are SGHRS and YFSETQ. The CDR3 covers 15 residues. The CDR3, as DNA: TGCGCCAGCAGGGGTGGGACAGGGGGCCGAGATACGCAGTATTTT. This gives the protein CASRGGTGGRDTQYF.

The rearrangement uses TRBV5-1 and TRBJ1-4; a possible D gene is TRBD1 (5 bases). The germline gives CDR1 SGHRS, CDR2 YFSETQ. Trimming took 1 base from V and 3 from J, leaving 7 bases between them. This CDR3 is 14 amino acids long. CDR3 sequence (DNA): TGCGCCAGCAGCTTGTTAGGGGCTAATGAAAAACTGTTTTTT. Translating gives CASSLLGANEKLFF.

The chain has TRBV7-2 and TRBJ1-1, with TRBD1 as a possible D gene (6 bases). Per germline, CDR1 SGHTA and CDR2 FQGNSA. Between the trimmed V and J ends, which lost 2 bases and 4 bases, there was a span of 14 bases. CDR3 length: 15 residues. The CDR3 spells CASSLKYRVGTEAFF. CDR3 coding DNA: TGTGCCAGCAGCTTAAAGTACAGGGTAGGCACTGAAGCTTTCTTT.

This sequence joins TRBV5-1 and TRBJ2-5; 8 nucleotides agree with TRBD2. CDR1 is SGHRS, CDR2 YFSETQ, per germline. There are 14 residues in the CDR3. V dropped 5 bases and J dropped 2; count of bases not matched to a gene: 5. CDR3 region: CASSPGGQQETQYF. The CDR3 bases are TGCGCCAGCAGTCCGGGGGGGCAACAAGAGACCCAGTACTTC. Using reference TRBV5-1 and TRBJ2-5 for the parts outside the CDR3, the full variable domain is KAGVTQTPRYLIKTRGQQVTLSCSPISGHRSVSWYQQTPGQGLQFLFEYFSETQRNKGNFPGRFSGRQFSNSRSEMNVSTLELGDSALYLCASSPGGQQETQYFGPGTRLLVL.

The rearrangement links TRBV5-1 to TRBJ2-7; a possible D gene is TRBD1 (6 bases). CDR1 and CDR2 from the germline V gene are SGHRS and YFSETQ. V was shortened by 3 bases and J by 3 bases, with 19 bases between the two germline ends. This CDR3 spans 16 amino acids. CDR3 bases: TGCGCCAGCAGCTCCGCTCCACAGGGTTCAGGCTACGAGCAGTACTTC. It codes for CASSSAPQGSGYEQYF.

The chain couples TRBV28 to TRBJ1-1, with TRBD1 identical over 9 bases. The J segment lost 7 bases and the V segment lost 6 bases, leaving 18 bases of the junction unmatched. The CDR3 has 17 amino acids. Germline V gene lookup returns CDR1 MDHEN and CDR2 SYDVKM. Written as DNA, the CDR3 is TGTGCCAGCAGCCAACGGACAGGGGCTAGAAAAAACCTTGAAGCTTTCTTT. This sequence encodes CASSQRTGARKNLEAFF.

This chain uses TRBV12-3 or TRBV12-4 with TRBJ2-7; tentatively, D is TRBD1 (5 bases). The V and J ends lost 0 bases and 6 bases respectively, with 9 bases between them. The CDR3 runs 13 residues. The CDR3 sequence: CASSLAGVFEQYF. The CDR3 coding sequence is TGTGCCAGCAGTTTAGCAGGGGTATTCGAGCAGTACTTC.

This clone was counted once. The chain links TRBV7-3 to TRBJ1-4, with D possibly matching TRBD1 (5 bases). The CDR3 has 16 residues. The V gene lost 4 bases and the J gene lost 3 bases, with 15 bases spanning the gap. Germline CDR1 is SGHTA and CDR2 is FQGTGA. The DNA of the CDR3 is TGTGCCAGCAGCTCCTCCCCAGGGATTTCTAATGAAAAACTGTTTTTT. It yields the protein CASSSSPGISNEKLFF.